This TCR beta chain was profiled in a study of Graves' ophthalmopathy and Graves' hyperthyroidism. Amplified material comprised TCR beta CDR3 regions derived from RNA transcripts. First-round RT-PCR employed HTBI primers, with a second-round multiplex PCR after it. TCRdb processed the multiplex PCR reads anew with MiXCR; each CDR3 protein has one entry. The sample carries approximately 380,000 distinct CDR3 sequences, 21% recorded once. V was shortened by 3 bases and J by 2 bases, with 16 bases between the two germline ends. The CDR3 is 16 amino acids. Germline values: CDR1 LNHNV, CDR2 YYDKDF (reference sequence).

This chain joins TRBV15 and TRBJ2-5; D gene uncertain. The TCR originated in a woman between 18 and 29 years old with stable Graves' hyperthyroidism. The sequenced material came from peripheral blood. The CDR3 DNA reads TGTGCCACCAGCAGTCGTTCGTTCGGGCAGCAAGAGACCCAGTACTTC. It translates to CATSSRSFGQQETQYF.